The clone carrying this TCR beta chain came up once. Its specificity is not known. Germline V lookup: CDR1 SGHRS, CDR2 YFSETQ. The CDR3 is 16 residues long. The V and J ends lost 4 bases and 4 bases, in that order; junction bases with no gene match: 8. Primers for the PCR totalled 60 Vbeta and 13 Jbeta. Sequencing was performed with immunoSEQ multiplex PCR; in TCRdb, only in-frame clones are kept and a portion is missing. The data contain approximately 140,000 clones, 55% to 80% of them singletons. This entry comes from a study of cytomegalovirus exposure and HLA in healthy donors. As for the study in general: In terms of ancestry, the Caucasian-associated cluster contained roughly four fifths of the 398 genotyped donors.

Study-wide points: The study had only CMV serostatus as immune exposure information. By HLA locus, TCR association rates varied in a later analysis, with DRB1 showing the most and HLA-C the fewest.

The chain has TRBV5-1 and TRBJ2-1, with TRBD2 identical over 10 bases. The receptor was derived from a woman in her thirties or forties in good health and CMV-seronegative. Source material: PBMCs. The CDR3 nucleotides read TGCGCCAGCAGCGTAACTAGCGGGACGTTATACAATGAGCAGTTCTTC. Translated, it gives CASSVTSGTLYNEQFF. Full variable domain (missing parts from reference TRBV5-1 and TRBJ2-1): KAGVTQTPRYLIKTRGQQVTLSCSPISGHRSVSWYQQTPGQGLQFLFEYFSETQRNKGNFPGRFSGRQFSNSRSEMNVSTLELGDSALYLCASSVTSGTLYNEQFFGPGTRLTVL.